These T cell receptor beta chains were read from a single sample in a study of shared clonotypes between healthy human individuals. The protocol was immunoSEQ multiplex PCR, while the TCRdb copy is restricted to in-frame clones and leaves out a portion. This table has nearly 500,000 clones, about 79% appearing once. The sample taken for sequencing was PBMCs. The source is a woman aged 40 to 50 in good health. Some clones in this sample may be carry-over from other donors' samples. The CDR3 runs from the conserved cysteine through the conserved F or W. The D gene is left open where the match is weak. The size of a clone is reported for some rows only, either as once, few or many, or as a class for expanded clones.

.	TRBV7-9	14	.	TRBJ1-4	TGTGCCAGCAGCTTGGGTACAACTAATGAAAAACTGTTTTTT	CASSLGTTNEKLFF
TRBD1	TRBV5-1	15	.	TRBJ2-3	TGCGCCAGCAGCTTGTGGCAGGGGGCCTCAGATACGCAGTATTTT	CASSLWQGASDTQYF
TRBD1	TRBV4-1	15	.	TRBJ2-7	TGCGCCAGCAGCCAAGATGGGACAGGGCACGACGAGCAGTACTTC	CASSQDGTGHDEQYF
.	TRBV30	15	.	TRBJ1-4	TGTGCCTGGAGTCCCTCCCGGATCTTTAATGAAAAACTGTTTTTT	CAWSPSRIFNEKLFF
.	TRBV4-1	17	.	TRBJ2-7	TGCGCCAGCAGCCACCCGAACGGGACGCCTCACTCCTACGAGCAGTACTTC	CASSHPNGTPHSYEQYF
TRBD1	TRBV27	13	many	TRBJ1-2	TGTGCCAGCACCCAGACAGGGGGGGGTGGCTACACCTTC	CASTQTGGGGYTF
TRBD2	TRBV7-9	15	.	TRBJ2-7	TGTGCCAGCAGCTTAGACGGGACTAGCGGTTACGAGCAGTACTTC	CASSLDGTSGYEQYF
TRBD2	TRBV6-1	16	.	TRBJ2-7	TGTGCCAGCAGTGACCCGGGACTAGCGTTTACCTACGAGCAGTACTTC	CASSDPGLAFTYEQYF
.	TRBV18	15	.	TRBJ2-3	TGTGCCAGCTCACCTTTAGTACGAAACACCGGGACGCAGTATTTT	CASSPLVRNTGTQYF
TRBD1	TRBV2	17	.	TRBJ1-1	TGTGCCAGCATCACCGATCGGGACAGAGTTTTGAACACTGAAGCTTTCTTT	CASITDRDRVLNTEAFF
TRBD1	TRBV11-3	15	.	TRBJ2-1	TGTGCCAGCAGCCCCGACAGGGGTGTCTACAATGAGCAGTTCTTC	CASSPDRGVYNEQFF
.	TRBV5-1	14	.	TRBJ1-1	TGCGCCAGCAGCCTCAGGGTTTCGAACACTGAAGCTTTCTTT	CASSLRVSNTEAFF
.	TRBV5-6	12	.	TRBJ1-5	TGTGCCAGCAGCTTAAATAATCAGCCCCAGCATTTT	CASSLNNQPQHF
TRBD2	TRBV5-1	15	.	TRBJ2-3	TGCGCCAGCAAACCGGGACTAGCCTTAACAGATACGCAGTATTTT	CASKPGLALTDTQYF
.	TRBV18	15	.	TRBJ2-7	TGTGCCAGCTTAGAAGGGGGCGGGGCCACCTACGAGCAGTACTTC	CASLEGGGATYEQYF
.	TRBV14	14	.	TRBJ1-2	TGTGCCAGCAGCCAAGGGCGACAGTACTATGGCTACACCTTC	CASSQGRQYYGYTF
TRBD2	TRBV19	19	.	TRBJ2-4	TGTGCCAGTAGTATCAGGTTGGGCGGGACTAGCCACGGTAAAAACATTCAGTACTTC	CASSIRLGGTSHGKNIQYF
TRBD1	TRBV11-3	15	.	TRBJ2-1	TGTGCCAGCAGCTTAGGGGACAGGACTACAAATGAGCAGTTCTTC	CASSLGDRTTNEQFF
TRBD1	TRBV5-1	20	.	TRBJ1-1	TGCGCCAGCAGCCCACCCGGGGACAGCCGAAAATACCACCCGAACACTGAAGCTTTCTTT	CASSPPGDSRKYHPNTEAFF
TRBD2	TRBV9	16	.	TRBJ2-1	TGTGCCAGCAGCGTAGCTCCCGGGAGGGGGTACAATGAGCAGTTCTTC	CASSVAPGRGYNEQFF
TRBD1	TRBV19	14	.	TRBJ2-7	TGTGCCAGTAGTATAGGACAGGGTGACTACGAGCAGTACTTC	CASSIGQGDYEQYF
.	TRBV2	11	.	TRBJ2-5	TGTGCCAGCAGTGGTCAGAGGGTGCAGTACTTC	CASSGQRVQYF
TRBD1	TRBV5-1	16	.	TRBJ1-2	TGCGCCAGCAGCTTATCCGTCAGGGGGTTATCCGGAGGCTACACCTTC	CASSLSVRGLSGGYTF
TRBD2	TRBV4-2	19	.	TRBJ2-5	TGTGCCAGCAGCCAAGAGATCGGGCTAGCGGGAGCTGCCCAGGAGACCCAGTACTTC	CASSQEIGLAGAAQETQYF
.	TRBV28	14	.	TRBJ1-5	TGTGCCAGCAGTCCCCCCACAGGGTTTCAGCCCCAGCATTTT	CASSPPTGFQPQHF
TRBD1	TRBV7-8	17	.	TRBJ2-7	TGTGCCAGCAGCCGAGACAGGGTTGGCCCAAGCTCCTACGAGCAGTACTTC	CASSRDRVGPSSYEQYF
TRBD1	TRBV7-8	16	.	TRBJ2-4	TGTGCCAGCAGCTTTATGACAGGGGGCTCGAAAAACATTCAGTACTTC	CASSFMTGGSKNIQYF
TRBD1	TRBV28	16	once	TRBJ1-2	TGTGCCAGCAATGAGAGGACAGGAAAGAGTAACTATGGATACACCTTC	CASNERTGKSNYGYTF
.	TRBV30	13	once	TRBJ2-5	TGTGCCTGGAGACAGGGAACCCAAGAGACCCAGTACTTC	CAWRQGTQETQYF
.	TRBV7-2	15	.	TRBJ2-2	TGTGCCAGCAGCTTGGGGGGAACCGGCACCGGGGAGCTGTTTTTT	CASSLGGTGTGELFF